The 18 T cell receptor beta chains given below trace back to one sample, sequenced in a study of shared clonotypes between healthy human individuals. Produced via immunoSEQ multiplex PCR; TCRdb's table is partial and in-frame only. The sample consists of a few million clones, around 92% of them appearing once. Sequencing input: naive CD4+ T cells from PBMCs. Stated subset: CD45RA+ positively selected. The receptors derive from a man between 18 and 29 years old in good health. Some clones in this sample may be carry-over from other donors' samples.

The chain carries TRBV5-1 and TRBJ2-1; TRBD2 agrees at 7 bases. The germline V gene encodes CDR1 SGHRS and CDR2 YFSETQ. With 4 bases clipped from V and 8 bases from J, the junction kept 12 bases outside the gene matches. This CDR3 comprises 15 residues. The CDR3 loop is CASSPRAGGSDEQFF. The CDR3 coding sequence is TGCGCCAGCAGCCCCCGGGCCGGGGGGTCCGATGAGCAGTTCTTC.

The chain is built from TRBV19 and TRBJ1-2; TRBD1 is a possible D gene (6 bases). Germline V gene data show CDR1 as LNHDA and CDR2 as SQIVND (reference sequence). Deletions cut 9 bases from V and 5 bases from J, with 19 bases between. CDR3 size: 14 residues. The chain's CDR3 is CASQGPSRSYGYTF. CDR3 DNA sequence: TGTGCCAGCCAGGGGCCCAGCCGTTCGTATGGCTACACCTTC.

The V call is TRBV2, the J call TRBJ2-7; D uncertain. Trimming left V 2 bases short and J 0 bases short, with 11 bases between. Germline V gene data show CDR1 as SNHLY and CDR2 as FYNNEI. The CDR3 length is 15 residues. The CDR3 loop is CASSESWTASYEQYF. CDR3 coding DNA: TGTGCCAGCAGTGAAAGTTGGACGGCCTCCTACGAGCAGTACTTC.

This clone is a singleton in its sample. The chain is built from TRBV7-9 and TRBJ1-4; 9 bases are shared with TRBD1. After removal of 1 base from V and 8 bases from J, the junction contained 8 bases not matched to a gene. The CDR3 totals 16 residues. Germline CDR1 reads SEHNR; CDR2 reads FQNEAQ (reference sequence). The CDR3 region has the DNA TGTGCCAGCAGCTTAGGTTTGGGACAGGGTCGAGAAAAACTGTTTTTT. Translation gives CASSLGLGQGREKLFF.

CDR3 sequence (DNA): TGTGCCAGCAGCGTAGGGCTTGGGGTTGATACGCAGTATTTT. It translates to CASSVGLGVDTQYF. This rearrangement joins TRBV9 to TRBJ2-3; the D is unclear. Germline V gene lookup returns CDR1 SGDLS and CDR2 YYNGEE. V was cut by 0 bases and J by 6 bases, with 11 bases left in between. This CDR3 region has 14 residues.

The gene calls are TRBV28 and TRBJ1-1, with a tentative D call TRBD1 (5 bases). Looked up from germline, CDR1 is MDHEN and CDR2 is SYDVKM. V lost 6 bases, J lost 0 bases, and 14 bases lay in between. The CDR3 runs to 15 residues. DNA for the CDR3: TGTGCCAGCAGGACAGCATCGACAGTGAACACTGAAGCTTTCTTT. This encodes CASRTASTVNTEAFF.

This chain connects TRBV19 to TRBJ2-1; D is unclear. Germline CDR1 reads LNHDA; CDR2 reads SQIVND (reference sequence). The CDR3 consists of 14 residues. The ends were cut back, 4 bases at V and 0 bases at J, with 7 bases in the middle. CDR3 protein: CASSKWSSYNEQFF. The CDR3 nucleotides read TGTGCCAGTAGTAAGTGGAGCTCCTACAATGAGCAGTTCTTC.

The rearrangement joins TRBV4-1 to TRBJ2-1, with D unresolved. CDR3 length: 16 residues. The V gene's germline CDR1 is MGHRA and CDR2 YSYEKL. Trimming left V 5 bases short and J 4 bases short, with 18 bases between. CDR3 nucleotide sequence: TGCGCCAGCAGCGCTTGGCTACCGCGTGGATACAATGAGCAGTTCTTC. As protein: CASSAWLPRGYNEQFF.

This clone came up a few times. The chain recombines TRBV28 with TRBJ2-2; 9 bases align to TRBD2. V lost 5 bases to trimming and J lost 2 bases; unmatched junction nucleotides: 6. The germline CDR1 and CDR2 sequences are MDHEN and SYDVKM. This CDR3 has 16 residues. CDR3 bases: TGTGCCAGCAGTGCGTGGGGACTAGCCAACACCGGGGAGCTGTTTTTT. This sequence encodes CASSAWGLANTGELFF.

V gene TRBV6-5 combines with J gene TRBJ2-3; D unresolved. The germline gives CDR1 MNHEY, CDR2 SVGAGI. V lost 7 bases to trimming and J lost 4 bases, with 6 bases between them. The CDR3 has 11 amino acids. The CDR3 DNA reads TGTGCCAGCACCGCCTCAGATACGCAGTATTTT. It specifies CASTASDTQYF.

The genes are TRBV5-4 and TRBJ2-1; unclear D gene. In germline, CDR1 is SGHNT, CDR2 YYREEE (reference sequence). CDR3 length equals 14 residues. V lost 0 bases to trimming and J lost 8 bases, with 12 bases between them. DNA for the CDR3: TGTGCCAGCAGCTTGGTTGCCTCGATCGATGAGCAGTTCTTC. Amino acid sequence: CASSLVASIDEQFF.

J is TRBJ2-1 and V is TRBV7-3, with D possibly matching TRBD2 (5 bases). CDR3 size: 12 residues. From germline, CDR1 is SGHTA and CDR2 FQGTGA. Trimming removed 5 bases from V and 10 bases from J, with 12 bases in between. The CDR3 spells CASSASEGEQFF. The DNA for the CDR3 is TGTGCCAGCAGCGCCAGCGAGGGAGAGCAGTTCTTC.

The rearrangement joins TRBV30 to TRBJ2-7, with TRBD2 matching over 8 bases. Losses at the gene ends were 2 bases for V and 4 bases for J; bases not matched to a gene: 7. Germline V lookup: CDR1 GTSNPN, CDR2 SVGIG (reference sequence). The length of the CDR3 is 14 residues. The CDR3 region has the DNA TGTGCCTGGAGTCGGGGGAGCGGGAGTTACGAGCAGTACTTC. Translation: CAWSRGSGSYEQYF. The full variable domain, in which reference TRBV30 and TRBJ2-7 provide the parts outside the CDR3, is SQTIHQWPATLVQPVGSPLSLECTVEGTSNPNLYWYRQAAGRGLQLLFYSVGIGQISSEVPQNLSASRPQDRQFILSSKKLLLSDSGFYLCAWSRGSGSYEQYFGPGTRLTVT.

The rearrangement links TRBV7-2 to TRBJ1-3; maybe TRBD1 (5 bases). Trimming removed 0 bases from V and 0 bases from J, with 9 bases in between. The CDR3 contains 16 residues. From germline, CDR1 is SGHTA and CDR2 FQGNSA. This chain's CDR3 is CASSLAPGNSGNTIYF. Here the CDR3 DNA reads TGTGCCAGCAGCTTAGCTCCAGGGAACTCTGGAAACACCATATATTTT.

The CDR3 here is CASSPYRGVNQPQHF. Written as DNA, the CDR3 is TGTGCCAGTAGTCCTTACAGGGGGGTCAATCAGCCCCAGCATTTT. The chain recombines TRBV19 with TRBJ1-5; 8 bases are shared with TRBD1. Unmatched junction bases numbered 6, after V lost 5 bases and J lost 3 bases. Germline-derived CDR1 and CDR2 are LNHDA and SQIVND (reference sequence). The CDR3 has 15 residues.

This clone came up once. The rearrangement joins TRBV7-3 to TRBJ2-2; 7 bases align to TRBD1. The length of the CDR3 is 17 residues. V dropped 5 bases and J dropped 4; count of bases not matched to a gene: 13. Germline loops: CDR1 SGHTA, CDR2 FQGTGA. CDR3 sequence reads: CASSLNSVAGGTGELFF. The CDR3 nucleotides read TGTGCCAGCAGCCTAAATAGCGTGGCAGGGGGCACCGGGGAGCTGTTTTTT.

The gene calls are TRBV18 and TRBJ2-7; TRBD1 is a possible D gene (6 bases). Germline V CDR1 and CDR2: KGHSH, LQKENI. The CDR3 contains 15 residues. V gave up 4 bases and J gave up 7 bases, with 20 bases separating them. The DNA of the CDR3 is TGTGCCAGCTCACAGCAACAGGGTGCCCTGTGGGAGCAGTACTTC. Translation gives CASSQQQGALWEQYF.

The chain uses TRBV5-4 and TRBJ2-4; a possible D gene is TRBD2 (7 bases). The CDR3 loop spans 15 amino acids. V lost 2 bases to trimming and J lost 1 base, with 10 bases between them. Germline loops: CDR1 SGHNT, CDR2 YYREEE (reference sequence). The CDR3 region has the DNA TGTGCCAGCAGCTTAGGGGGGGATGCCAAAAACATTCAGTACTTC. Translating gives CASSLGGDAKNIQYF.